A selection of T cell receptor beta chains follows, all from one sample in a study of identical twins. TCRdb reprocessed the 5' RACE reads via MiXCR and lists one record per CDR3 protein. The data contain 1.5 million to 2 million distinct CDR3 sequences, under 35% of them seen just once; the ten biggest clones take up less than 0.35%. What was sequenced was cord blood. The receptors were sampled from a newborn girl in good health. CDR3s include the opening cysteine and the closing phenylalanine or tryptophan. D genes are given only for firm matches. A row's size may be missing; if present it is once, few, many or a size class.

D gene	V gene	clone size	J gene	CDR3 DNA	CDR3 protein
TRBD2	TRBV29-1	-	TRBJ2-1	TGCAGCGTTGAAGTGGGGACTAGCGGGACTGGCTCCTACAATGAGCAGTTCTTC	CSVEVGTSGTGSYNEQFF
TRBD2	TRBV6-5	few	TRBJ2-7	TGTGCCAGCAGTTTCGGACTAGCGGGAGGGAGCTCCTACGAGCAGTACTTC	CASSFGLAGGSSYEQYF
-	TRBV4-1	-	TRBJ2-7	TGCGCCAGCAGCCATAGAATCACGACACAGGTCGGGGCCCAGTACTTC	CASSHRITTQVGAQYF
TRBD2	TRBV4-1	few	TRBJ2-4	TGCGCCAGCAGCCAAGCTGGGGGGGAGAACATTCAGTACTTC	CASSQAGGENIQYF
TRBD1	TRBV10-3	few	TRBJ2-1	TGTGCCATCGCGCTCCTACAGGGGCGAGATGAGCAGTTCTTC	CAIALLQGRDEQFF
-	TRBV5-1	few	TRBJ2-7	TGCGCCAGCAGCCGACCCGGGACCGGCTACGAGCAGTACTTC	CASSRPGTGYEQYF
TRBD1	TRBV7-9	-	TRBJ2-7	TGTGCCAGCAGCTTAGGACAGGGTTTCCACGAGCAGTACTTC	CASSLGQGFHEQYF
TRBD2	TRBV20-1	few	TRBJ2-1	TGCAGTGCTAGAGATCCCCTAGCGGGGATCCACAATGAGCAGTTCTTC	CSARDPLAGIHNEQFF
-	TRBV24-1	-	TRBJ2-1	TGTGCCACCAGTGATTTGAGGTATGAGCAGTTCTTC	CATSDLRYEQFF
TRBD1	TRBV27	many	TRBJ2-3	TGTGCCAGCAGTTCGAGACAGGGCCCTACTGTCCGCACAGATACGCAGTATTTT	CASSSRQGPTVRTDTQYF
-	TRBV10-3	few	TRBJ1-1	TGTGCCATCAGTGAGTCGAAGGGCAGGACTTACACTGAAGCTTTCTTT	CAISESKGRTYTEAFF
-	TRBV5-1	few	TRBJ1-2	TGCGCCAGCAGCTTGGCCGGCGGCAGGGAAGATGGCTACACCTTC	CASSLAGGREDGYTF
-	TRBV25-1	few	TRBJ2-7	TGTGCCAGCAGTGACCCCTACGGACATTACTACGAGCAGTACTTC	CASSDPYGHYYEQYF
-	TRBV11-2	few	TRBJ1-2	TGTGCCAGCAGCTTTCAGGGAGGGACGGACTATGGCTACACCTTC	CASSFQGGTDYGYTF
TRBD1	TRBV2	-	TRBJ2-3	TGTGCCAGCAGATCTGACAGGGGAACTAGCACAGATACGCAGTATTTT	CASRSDRGTSTDTQYF
-	TRBV4-2	many	TRBJ1-2	TGTGCCAGCAGCCAAGAGGGATTCAGGACGGCTAACTATGGCTACACCTTC	CASSQEGFRTANYGYTF
-	TRBV6-4	few	TRBJ2-1	TGTGCCAGCAGAATTTTATGGGGCCTTTCCTCCTACAATGAGCAGTTCTTC	CASRILWGLSSYNEQFF
-	TRBV10-3	-	TRBJ2-5	TGTGCCATGGGACCTCCCCGGGAGACCCAGTACTTC	CAMGPPRETQYF